This T cell receptor beta chain was recovered during a study of blood T cell repertoires in COVID-19. Study overall: Sample material is recorded as cDNA or gDNA derived from T cells, B-cell-depleted T cells, or PBMCs.

Source study methods: Estimates of nucleated cell counts were drawn from the amplification of reference gene primers. Assay: immunoSEQ multiplex PCR; the TCRdb copy retains only in-frame clones and omits some. Clone size and the V and J calls come from that table; the DNA yielded D and trimming. The sample shows 200,000 to 250,000 clones, around 80% of them seen only once. Germline assignment: CDR1 MDHEN and CDR2 SYDVKM. CDR3 length: 13 residues. Trimming left V 6 bases short and J 3 bases short, with 12 bases between. V and J are TRBV28 and TRBJ2-7; TRBD1 is a possible D gene (6 bases). The sequencing input was peripheral blood. The TCR sequence derives from a man aged 45-65 years with active or convalescent COVID-19. The CDR3 here is CASRIGTLYEQYF. The CDR3 coding sequence is TGTGCCAGCAGGATCGGGACACTCTACGAGCAGTACTTC. The entire variable domain, with the rest obtained from reference TRBV28 and TRBJ2-7, is as follows: DVKVTQSSRYLVKRTGEKVFLECVQDMDHENMFWYRQDPGLGLRLIYFSYDVKMKEKGDIPEGYSVSREKKERFSLILESASTNQTSMYLCASRIGTLYEQYFGPGTRLTVT.